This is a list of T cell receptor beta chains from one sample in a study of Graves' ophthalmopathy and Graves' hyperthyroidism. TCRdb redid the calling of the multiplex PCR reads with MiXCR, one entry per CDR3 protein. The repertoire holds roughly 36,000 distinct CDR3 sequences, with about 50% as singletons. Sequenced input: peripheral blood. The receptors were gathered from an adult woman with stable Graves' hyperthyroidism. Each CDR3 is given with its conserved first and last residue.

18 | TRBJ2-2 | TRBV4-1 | CASSQGSSWQTYTGELFF
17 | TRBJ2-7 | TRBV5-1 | CASSLYPTSGSRYEQYF
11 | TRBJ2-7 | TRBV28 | CASSLIYEQYF
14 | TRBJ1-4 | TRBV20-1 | CSASRRAGNEKLFF
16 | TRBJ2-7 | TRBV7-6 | CASSLATSGRSYEQYF
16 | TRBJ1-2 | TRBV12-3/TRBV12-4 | CASSRLSRGVNYGYAF
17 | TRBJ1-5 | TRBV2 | CASLKAPGTYSNQPQHF
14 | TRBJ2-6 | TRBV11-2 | CASSLEAGANVLTF
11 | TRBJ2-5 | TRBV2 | CASSYRETQYF
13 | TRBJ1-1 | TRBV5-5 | CASSDTPNTEAFF
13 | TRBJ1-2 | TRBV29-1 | CSVADRIGYGYTF
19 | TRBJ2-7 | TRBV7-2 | CASSFYICSARGETYEQYF
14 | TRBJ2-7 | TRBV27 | CASSPLAGVGEQYF
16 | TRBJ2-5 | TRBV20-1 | CSATRTSGRAVETQYF
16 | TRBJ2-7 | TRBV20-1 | CSARAMTSGASYEQYF
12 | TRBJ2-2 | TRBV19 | CASTRNTGELFF
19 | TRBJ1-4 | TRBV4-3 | CASSQDQGTGGATNEKLFF
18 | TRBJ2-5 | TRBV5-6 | CASSSWIDRGFALETQYF
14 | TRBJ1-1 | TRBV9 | CASSVEGGHTEAFF
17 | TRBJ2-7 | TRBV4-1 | CASSQGSGATGRNEQYF
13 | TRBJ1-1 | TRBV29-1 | CSGPGTANTEAFF
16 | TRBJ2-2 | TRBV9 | CASSVSSGMVDGELFF
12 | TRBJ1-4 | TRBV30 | CAWAETNEKLFF
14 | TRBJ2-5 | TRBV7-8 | CASSFNEIQETQYF